The rows below give T cell receptor beta chains drawn from one sample of a study of early T cells in non-severe SARS-CoV-2 infection. MiXCR was run by TCRdb on the 5' RACE reads, yielding one entry per CDR3 protein. Of roughly 64,000 distinct CDR3 sequences in the sample, less than 15% were seen once. Sequencing was performed on whole blood. Receptors were obtained from an adult who was a healthcare worker with PCR-confirmed SARS-CoV-2 infection or an uninfected control (not recorded which). Each CDR3 is given with its conserved first and last residue. The order of the fields is clone size, J gene, V gene, D gene, CDR3 DNA, CDR3 protein. The D gene is left open where the match is weak. Only some rows state a clone size, as once, few, many or a class for expanded clones.

>.|TRBJ2-4|TRBV7-9|.
TGTGCCAGCGCCCGGGGGGCGGACATTCAGTACTTC
CASARGADIQYF
>.|TRBJ1-3|TRBV11-2|.
TGTGCCAGCAGATGGGGGAGAGAGAACTCTGGAAACACCATATATTTT
CASRWGRENSGNTIYF
>few|TRBJ2-1|TRBV7-2|.
TGTGCCAGCACTTACCGAGGACGGCCAGAGCAGTTCTTC
CASTYRGRPEQFF
>.|TRBJ1-4|TRBV10-3|.
TGTGCCATCATGGTCCCAACAGGAATGGGGGAAAAACTGTTTTTT
CAIMVPTGMGEKLFF
>many|TRBJ2-3|TRBV5-6|TRBD1
TGTGCCAGCAGCTTCGGACAGGACACAGATACGCAGTATTTT
CASSFGQDTDTQYF
>few|TRBJ1-6|TRBV28|.
TGTGCCAGCAGTTCAGGGACCTATAATTCACCCCTCCACTTT
CASSSGTYNSPLHF
>many|TRBJ2-7|TRBV10-3|.
TGTGCCATCAGACCTAGAACGACGGACGAGCAGTACTTC
CAIRPRTTDEQYF
>many|TRBJ2-5|TRBV5-8|.
TGTGCCAGCAGCTTGGTAGGGGCAGAGACCCAGTACTTC
CASSLVGAETQYF
>few|TRBJ2-1|TRBV5-5|.
TGTGCCAGCAGCCCAGACAGGAGCTCCTACAATGAGCAGTTCTTC
CASSPDRSSYNEQFF
>few|TRBJ2-3|TRBV5-1|.
TGCGCCAGCAGCCCTTCCGCCACTAGCACAGATACGCAGTATTTT
CASSPSATSTDTQYF
>many|TRBJ1-1|TRBV6-2/TRBV6-3|.
TGTGCCAGCAGTTTCTGGGGGACCAGAAGAGGCACTGAAGCTTTCTTT
CASSFWGTRRGTEAFF
>many|TRBJ2-7|TRBV27|TRBD1
TGTGCCAGCAGCCCCTCCGGGACAGCAGCCCACGAGCAGTACTTC
CASSPSGTAAHEQYF
>few|TRBJ2-5|TRBV2|.
TGTGCCAGCAAGATACAACAGCAAGAGACCCAGTACTTC
CASKIQQQETQYF
>few|TRBJ2-2|TRBV18|.
TGTGCCAGCTCACCAACTGCCCGGGCGGACACCGGGGAGCTGTTTTTT
CASSPTARADTGELFF
>.|TRBJ2-7|TRBV2|.
TGTGCCAGCAGTGAAGTCGAGCAGTACTTC
CASSEVEQYF
>few|TRBJ1-3|TRBV6-1|.
TGTGCCAGCAGCGAGGGAACTGGAAACACCATATATTTT
CASSEGTGNTIYF